This passage covers 26 T cell receptor beta chains from one sample sequenced in a study of T cells in Graves' hyperthyroidism and ophthalmopathy (dated by TCRdb to between 2018 and 2020). The method was multiplex PCR. The reads were generated on an Illumina HiSeq 2000. TCR beta CDR3 regions were amplified from RNA transcripts. A first-round RT-PCR of the TCR CDR3 used the HTBI primer set with the Qiagen OneStep RT-PCR kit. TCRdb's own reprocessing of the public reads used fastp at Q25 and MiXCR and kept productive beta chains. Every CDR3 protein is listed once, alongside the most common genes and DNA of its rows. The sample yields fewer than 700,000 distinct CDR3 sequences; under 20% were counted once. The ten largest clones take up 3% to 4.5% of the sample. The sequenced sample was blood. The receptors were gathered from a woman aged 30 to 39 with Graves' hyperthyroidism.

This clonotype was recorded many times. This chain links TRBV20-1 with TRBJ2-1; the match to TRBD2 covers 8 bases. The CDR3 runs 15 residues. Germline V gives CDR1 DFQATT, CDR2 SNEGSKA (reference sequence). J lost 10 bases, V lost 1 base, and 12 bases had no gene match. In DNA form, the CDR3 reads TGCAGTGCTAGAGGACGGGAGGGCGTACTTTTGGAGCAGTTCTTC. This sequence encodes CSARGREGVLLEQFF.

DNA of the CDR3: TGCGCCAGCAGCCAAGATCGGGGACAGGGATACGAGCAGTACTTC. It specifies CASSQDRGQGYEQYF. The chain uses TRBV4-1 and TRBJ2-7, with 9 bases fitting TRBD1. The CDR3 has 15 residues. V gave up 0 bases and J gave up 4 bases; unmatched junction bases: 4. Per germline, CDR1 MGHRA and CDR2 YSYEKL.

The CDR3 reads CASSSSGAYTDTQYF. DNA for the CDR3: TGTGCCAGCAGCTCGAGCGGGGCTTACACAGATACGCAGTATTTT. V gene TRBV9 combines with J gene TRBJ2-3, with TRBD2 identical over 7 bases. CDR1 and CDR2 (germline): SGDLS, YYNGEE. The CDR3 runs to 15 residues. Trimming at V came to 4 bases and at J to 2 bases, leaving 7 bases not matched to a gene.

This clonotype was recorded at least ten times. V usage is TRBV6-1 and J usage is TRBJ2-7; perhaps TRBD2 as D (5 bases). V was shortened by 8 bases and J by 3 bases, with 14 bases between the two germline ends. This CDR3 spans 13 amino acids. Looked up from germline, CDR1 is MNHNS and CDR2 is SASEGT. The CDR3 spells CASCRDFNYEQYF. CDR3 DNA sequence: TGTGCCAGCTGCCGGGATTTCAACTACGAGCAGTACTTC.

The chain links TRBV12-3 or TRBV12-4 to TRBJ1-3, with 8 positions matching TRBD1. The CDR3 is 16 residues long. J lost 0 bases, V lost 6 bases, and 7 bases had no gene match. As DNA, the CDR3 is TGTGCCAGCAGAAAGACAGGGGAGAGCTCTGGAAACACCATATATTTT. It yields the protein CASRKTGESSGNTIYF.

This clonotype was counted ten times or more. A junction boundary mismatches the germline segment, possibly from a read error. DNA of the CDR3: TGTGCCAGCAGCCAGCTGAATCAGCCCCAGCATTTT. Translating it yields CASSQLNQPQHF. The chain couples TRBV4-1 to TRBJ1-5; D ambiguous. This CDR3 comprises 12 residues. Germline CDR1 and CDR2: MGHRA and YSYEKL.

A few counts support this clonotype. This rearrangement joins TRBV3-1 to TRBJ1-6, with D uncertain. Germline CDR1 LGHDT, CDR2 YNNKEL (reference sequence). The ends were cut back, 0 bases at V and 3 bases at J, with 3 bases in the middle. CDR3 length: 14 amino acids. The CDR3 protein is CASSQEIYNSPLHF. CDR3 in DNA: TGTGCCAGCAGCCAAGAGATCTATAATTCACCCCTCCACTTT.

This clonotype was observed at least ten times. This chain joins TRBV28 and TRBJ1-4; D is uncertain. Germline CDR1 is MDHEN and CDR2 is SYDVKM. This CDR3 is 15 amino acids long. The V gene lost 5 bases and the J gene lost 8 bases, with 18 bases spanning the gap. CDR3 in amino acids: CASSPSPGEGEKLFF. In nucleotides, the CDR3 is TGTGCCAGCAGTCCCTCCCCCGGGGAGGGAGAAAAACTGTTTTTT.

The chain recombines TRBV13 with TRBJ2-1; 9 nucleotides agree with TRBD2. Trimming at V came to 3 bases and at J to 8 bases, leaving 5 bases not matched to a gene. From germline, CDR1 is PRHDT and CDR2 FYEKMQ (reference sequence). The CDR3 spans 14 residues. The CDR3 loop reads CASSFAGGEDEQFF. Written as DNA, the CDR3 is TGTGCCAGCAGCTTCGCGGGAGGGGAGGATGAGCAGTTCTTC.

With regard to this clonotype: Being one base from a much bigger clone, this may be a read error. The rearrangement joins TRBV11-3 to TRBJ1-5; D ambiguous. V was cut by 3 bases and J by 5 bases, with 8 bases left in between. Per germline, CDR1 SGHNT and CDR2 YENEEA. The CDR3 loop spans 13 amino acids. CDR3 region: CASSFEAYQPQHF. The CDR3 nucleotides are TGTGCCAGCAGCTTTGAGGCGTATCAGCCCCAGCATTTT. Full variable domain (outside the CDR3, taken from reference TRBV11-3 and TRBJ1-5): EAGVVQSPRYKIIEKKQPVAFWCNPISGHNTLYWYLQNLGQGPELLIRYENEEAVDDSQLPKDRFSAERLKGVDSTLKIQPAELGDSAVYLCASSFEAYQPQHFGDGTRLSIL.

This clonotype was detected only once. The chain joins TRBV27 to TRBJ2-2; the D gene is possibly TRBD2 (5 bases). This CDR3 spans 15 amino acids. The V end was cut by 2 bases, the J end by 3 bases, with 10 bases between. Germline CDR1 MNHEY, CDR2 SMNVEV (reference sequence). The CDR3 DNA reads as TGTGCCAGCAGTTTAGGTTTCGGGGACACCGGGGAGCTGTTTTTT. It yields the protein CASSLGFGDTGELFF.

This clonotype was observed at least ten times. The chain joins TRBV3-1 to TRBJ2-7, with TRBD1 matching 7 bases. The CDR3 loop spans 17 amino acids. V lost 0 bases to trimming and J lost 6 bases; unmatched junction nucleotides: 14. Germline V gene sequence: CDR1 LGHDT, CDR2 YNNKEL (reference sequence). This CDR3 is CASSQEDRRLGRGEQYF. CDR3 sequence (DNA): TGTGCCAGCAGCCAAGAGGACAGGCGGCTAGGAAGGGGCGAGCAGTACTTC.

This clonotype was detected a few times. V is TRBV30 and J is TRBJ1-1; D perhaps matches TRBD1 (5 bases). Germline-derived CDR1 and CDR2 are GTSNPN and SVGIG (reference sequence). V was clipped by 5 bases and J by 0 bases, with 10 bases between them. This CDR3 spans 13 amino acids. The CDR3 loop is CAWGGGLNTEAFF. The CDR3 DNA follows: TGTGCCTGGGGGGGGGGTTTGAACACTGAAGCTTTCTTT.

This clonotype was counted many times. CDR3 residues: CASSFSRQTYEQYF. Here the CDR3 DNA reads TGTGCCAGCAGTTTTTCTAGACAGACCTACGAGCAGTACTTC. The chain employs TRBV27 and TRBJ2-7, with D possibly being TRBD1 (5 bases). CDR1 and CDR2 (germline): MNHEY, SMNVEV (reference sequence). This CDR3 is 14 amino acids long. V was trimmed by 3 bases and J by 2 bases, leaving 11 bases between them.

A few counts support this clonotype. The CDR3 DNA reads TGTGCCAGCACCCGACCTCCGGGGGCCGGCAACAATGAGCAGTTCTTC. This translates into CASTRPPGAGNNEQFF. V gene TRBV7-9 combines with J gene TRBJ2-1, with D perhaps TRBD1 or TRBD2 (6 bases each). Trimming shortened V by 7 bases and J by 5 bases, and 21 bases separated the two germline ends. This CDR3 comprises 16 residues. Germline lookup yields CDR1 SEHNR and CDR2 FQNEAQ (reference sequence).

This clonotype was detected ten times or more. CDR3 nucleotide sequence: TGTGCCAGCAGTGCTCGGACAGGGGTTGAAAAACTGTTTTTT. Amino acid sequence: CASSARTGVEKLFF. The chain employs TRBV28 and TRBJ1-4; 9 bases align to TRBD1. Germline V gives CDR1 MDHEN, CDR2 SYDVKM. The CDR3 consists of 14 residues. Trimming cost V 5 bases and J 7 bases; bases outside gene matches: 5.

Points on this clonotype: The junction departs from germline at one end; a sequencing error may be responsible. V gene TRBV7-9 combines with J gene TRBJ1-2; D gene ambiguous. This CDR3 is 13 amino acids long. From germline, CDR1 is SEHNR and CDR2 FQNEAQ (reference sequence). CDR3 DNA sequence: TGTGCCAGCAGATTAGTTGGACGGTATGGCTACACCTTC. Translation gives CASRLVGRYGYTF.

The chain recombines TRBV7-2 with TRBJ1-4, with 10 bases fitting TRBD1. The CDR3 has 17 residues. CDR1 and CDR2 (germline): SGHTA, FQGNSA. V gave up 5 bases and J gave up 7 bases; unmatched junction bases: 13. The CDR3 DNA follows: TGTGCCAGCAGCGTCACCGGAGGGACAGGGGCGGGTGAAAAACTGTTTTTT. Translated, it gives CASSVTGGTGAGEKLFF.

This clonotype was detected ten times or more. This rearrangement joins TRBV9 to TRBJ2-7; 9 positions match TRBD2. The V and J ends lost 0 bases and 0 bases, in that order; junction bases with no gene match: 1. Germline loops: CDR1 SGDLS, CDR2 YYNGEE. This CDR3 region has 15 residues. For the CDR3, the DNA is TGTGCCAGCAGCGTAGGACTAGCGGCCTCCTACGAGCAGTACTTC. It encodes CASSVGLAASYEQYF.

At least ten counts were recorded for this clonotype. V is TRBV12-3 or TRBV12-4 and J is TRBJ2-1; D is possibly TRBD2 (6 bases). Between the trimmed V and J ends, which lost 6 bases and 10 bases, there was a span of 13 bases. This CDR3 has 12 residues. CDR3 sequence: CASRSSEEEQFF. The CDR3 DNA follows: TGTGCCAGCAGGTCTAGCGAGGAGGAGCAGTTCTTC.

This clonotype appeared many times. The genes are TRBV3-1 and TRBJ1-4, with D perhaps matching TRBD1 (5 bases). Per germline, CDR1 LGHDT and CDR2 YNNKEL (reference sequence). This CDR3 spans 18 amino acids. The ends were cut back, 0 bases at V and 1 base at J, with 15 bases in the middle. The DNA of the CDR3 is TGTGCCAGCAGCCAAGAAATTGGGGGAATGGGAACTAATGAAAAACTGTTTTTT. This sequence encodes CASSQEIGGMGTNEKLFF.

This clonotype was seen at least ten times. This chain links TRBV7-2 with TRBJ2-7; 8 nucleotides line up with TRBD1. Trimming removed 5 bases from V and 2 bases from J; junction bases left unmatched: 8. The CDR3 is 15 amino acids. Germline CDR1 SGHTA, CDR2 FQGNSA. The CDR3 region is CASSRQGSLPYEQYF. The CDR3 DNA follows: TGTGCCAGCAGCCGACAGGGGTCCCTCCCCTACGAGCAGTACTTC.

This chain connects TRBV11-2 to TRBJ1-2; TRBD1 agrees at 7 bases. Looked up from germline, CDR1 is SGHAT and CDR2 is FQNNGV. Germline trimming cut 4 bases from V and 2 bases from J; bases unmatched to any gene: 7. The CDR3 totals 15 residues. The CDR3 DNA is TGTGCCAGCAGCTCATCGGACAGGAGAAACTATGGCTACACCTTC. It is translated as CASSSSDRRNYGYTF.

This clonotype was picked up many times. This chain links TRBV11-2 with TRBJ2-1; tentatively, D is TRBD2 (5 bases). CDR3 size: 17 residues. The V gene lost 5 bases and the J gene lost 1 base, with 18 bases spanning the gap. The germline V gene encodes CDR1 SGHAT and CDR2 FQNNGV. The CDR3 is CASSPTERGRSYNEQFF. The CDR3 nucleotides read TGTGCCAGCAGCCCGACGGAACGGGGTCGTTCCTACAATGAGCAGTTCTTC. Filled out from reference TRBV11-2 and TRBJ2-1, the complete variable domain reads EAGVAQSPRYKIIEKRQSVAFWCNPISGHATLYWYQQILGQGPKLLIQFQNNGVVDDSQLPKDRFSAERLKGVDSTLKIQPAKLEDSAVYLCASSPTERGRSYNEQFFGPGTRLTVL.

V is TRBV19 and J is TRBJ1-4; TRBD1 matches 7 bases. The CDR3 sequence is 15 residues long. J lost 6 bases, V lost 5 bases, and 9 bases had no gene match. The germline V gene has CDR1 LNHDA and CDR2 SQIVND (reference sequence). The CDR3 reads CASSPIDRDDEKLFF. The CDR3, as DNA: TGTGCCAGTAGTCCCATCGACAGGGATGATGAAAAACTGTTTTTT.

J is TRBJ2-1 and V is TRBV6-1, with TRBD2 matching 14 bases. CDR3 length: 16 amino acids. The J segment lost 7 bases and the V segment lost 5 bases, leaving 7 bases of the junction unmatched. CDR1 and CDR2 from the germline V gene are MNHNS and SASEGT. The CDR3 protein is CASSRTSGRIINEQFF. Here the CDR3 DNA reads TGTGCCAGCAGTCGGACTAGCGGGAGGATCATTAATGAGCAGTTCTTC.